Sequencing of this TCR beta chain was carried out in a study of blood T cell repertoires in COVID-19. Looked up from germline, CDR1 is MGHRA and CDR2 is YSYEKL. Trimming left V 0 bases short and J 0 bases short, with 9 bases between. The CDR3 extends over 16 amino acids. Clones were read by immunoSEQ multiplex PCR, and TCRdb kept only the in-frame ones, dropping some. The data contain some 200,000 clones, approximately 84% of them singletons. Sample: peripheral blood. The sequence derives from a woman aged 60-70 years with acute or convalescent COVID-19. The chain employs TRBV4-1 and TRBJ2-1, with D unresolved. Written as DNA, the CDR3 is TGCGCCAGCAGCCAAGAAGGCAGGCTCTCCTACAATGAGCAGTTCTTC. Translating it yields CASSQEGRLSYNEQFF.